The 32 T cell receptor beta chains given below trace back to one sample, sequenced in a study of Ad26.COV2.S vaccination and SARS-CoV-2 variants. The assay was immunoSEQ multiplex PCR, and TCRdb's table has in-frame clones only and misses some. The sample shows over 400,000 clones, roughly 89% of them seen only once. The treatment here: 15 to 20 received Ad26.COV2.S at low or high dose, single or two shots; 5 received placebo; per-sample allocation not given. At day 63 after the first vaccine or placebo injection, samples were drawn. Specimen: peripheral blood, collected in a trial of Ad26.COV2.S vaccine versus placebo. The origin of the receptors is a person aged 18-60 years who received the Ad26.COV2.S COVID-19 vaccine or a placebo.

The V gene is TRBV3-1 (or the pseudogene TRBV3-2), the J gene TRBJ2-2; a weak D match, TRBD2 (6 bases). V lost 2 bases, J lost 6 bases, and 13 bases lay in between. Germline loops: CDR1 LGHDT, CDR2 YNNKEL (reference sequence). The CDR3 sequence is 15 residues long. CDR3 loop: CASSQSGGAPGELFF. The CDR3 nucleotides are TGTGCCAGCAGCCAAAGCGGAGGGGCCCCCGGGGAGCTGTTTTTT.

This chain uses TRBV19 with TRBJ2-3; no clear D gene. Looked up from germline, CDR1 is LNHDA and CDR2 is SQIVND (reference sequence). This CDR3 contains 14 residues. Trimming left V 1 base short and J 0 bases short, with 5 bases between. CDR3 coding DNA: TGTGCCAGTAGTATAGTATCTAGCACAGATACGCAGTATTTT. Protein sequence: CASSIVSSTDTQYF.

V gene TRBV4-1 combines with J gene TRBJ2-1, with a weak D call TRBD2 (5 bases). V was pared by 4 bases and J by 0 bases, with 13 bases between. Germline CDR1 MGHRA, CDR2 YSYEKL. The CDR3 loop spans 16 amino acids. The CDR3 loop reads CASSLGVPYSYNEQFF. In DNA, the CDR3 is TGCGCCAGCAGCCTCGGGGTCCCTTACTCCTACAATGAGCAGTTCTTC.

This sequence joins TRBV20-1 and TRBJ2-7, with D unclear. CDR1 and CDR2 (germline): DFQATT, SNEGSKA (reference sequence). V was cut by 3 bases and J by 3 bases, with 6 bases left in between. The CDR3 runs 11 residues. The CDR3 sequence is CSASNSYEQYF. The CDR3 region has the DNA TGCAGTGCTAGTAACAGCTACGAGCAGTACTTC.

The CDR3 sequence is CSVLAGPGPSSGNTIYF. For the CDR3, the DNA is TGCAGCGTTCTAGCGGGTCCAGGCCCTTCATCTGGAAACACCATATATTTT. This rearrangement joins TRBV29-1 to TRBJ1-3; D is undetermined. The germline V and J ends were trimmed by 5 bases and 1 base, with 21 bases remaining between them. This CDR3 contains 17 residues. Per the germline V gene, CDR1 is SQVTM and CDR2 is ANQGSEA.

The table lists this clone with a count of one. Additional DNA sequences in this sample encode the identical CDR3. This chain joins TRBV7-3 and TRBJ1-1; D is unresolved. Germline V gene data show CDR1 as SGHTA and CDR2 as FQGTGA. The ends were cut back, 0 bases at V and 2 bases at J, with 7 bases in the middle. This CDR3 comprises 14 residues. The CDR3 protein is CASSLTGPNTEAFF. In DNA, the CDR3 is TGTGCCAGCAGCTTAACCGGTCCCAACACTGAAGCTTTCTTT.

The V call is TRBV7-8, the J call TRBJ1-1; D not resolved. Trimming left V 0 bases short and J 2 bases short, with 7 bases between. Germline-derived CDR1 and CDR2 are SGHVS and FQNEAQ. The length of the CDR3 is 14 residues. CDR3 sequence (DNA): TGTGCCAGCAGCTTAGCGTACAGTAACACTGAAGCTTTCTTT. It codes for CASSLAYSNTEAFF.

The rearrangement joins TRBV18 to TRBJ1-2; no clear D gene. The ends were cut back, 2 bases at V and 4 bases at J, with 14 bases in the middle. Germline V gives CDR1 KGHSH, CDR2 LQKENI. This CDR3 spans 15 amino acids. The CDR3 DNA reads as TGTGCCAGCTCACCAAGGACTCTCGAGGGCTATGGCTACACCTTC. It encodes CASSPRTLEGYGYTF.

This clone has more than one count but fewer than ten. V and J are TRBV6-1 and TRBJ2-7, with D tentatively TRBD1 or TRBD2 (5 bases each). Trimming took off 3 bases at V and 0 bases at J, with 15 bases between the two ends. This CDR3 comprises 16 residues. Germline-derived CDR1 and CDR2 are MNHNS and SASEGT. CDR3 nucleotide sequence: TGTGCCAGCAGTGACCTTGACTGGGGGAGCTCCTACGAGCAGTACTTC. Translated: CASSDLDWGSSYEQYF.

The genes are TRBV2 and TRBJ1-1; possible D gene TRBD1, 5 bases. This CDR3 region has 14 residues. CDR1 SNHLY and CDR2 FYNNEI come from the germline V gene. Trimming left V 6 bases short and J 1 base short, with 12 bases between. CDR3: CASRETAQNTEAFF. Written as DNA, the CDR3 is TGTGCCAGCAGAGAGACAGCCCAGAACACTGAAGCTTTCTTT.

For the CDR3, the DNA is TGTGCCAGCAGCCAGAGCGTAGGGTCCCAGTTCTTC. This codes for CASSQSVGSQFF. The rearrangement uses TRBV3-1 (or the pseudogene TRBV3-2) and TRBJ2-1; no clear D gene. The length of the CDR3 is 12 residues. CDR1 and CDR2 from the germline V gene are LGHDT and YNNKEL (reference sequence). Trimming pared 3 bases from V and 13 bases from J, leaving 13 bases between.

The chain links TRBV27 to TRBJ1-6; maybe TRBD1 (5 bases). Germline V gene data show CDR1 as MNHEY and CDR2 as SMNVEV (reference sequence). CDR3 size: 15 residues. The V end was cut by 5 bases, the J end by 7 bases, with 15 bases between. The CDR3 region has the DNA TGTGCCAGCAGTCTAGGGAGGGGAGGAAATTCACCCCTCCACTTT. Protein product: CASSLGRGGNSPLHF.

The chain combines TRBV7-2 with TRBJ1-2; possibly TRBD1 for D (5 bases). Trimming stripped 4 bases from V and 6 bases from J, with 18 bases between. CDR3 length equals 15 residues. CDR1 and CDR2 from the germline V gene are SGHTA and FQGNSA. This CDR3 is CASSYESTRGDGYTF. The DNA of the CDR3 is TGTGCCAGCAGCTACGAGTCCACTCGAGGGGATGGCTACACCTTC. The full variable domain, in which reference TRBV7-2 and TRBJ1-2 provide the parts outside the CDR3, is GAGVSQSPSNKVTEKGKDVELRCDPISGHTALYWYRQSLGQGLEFLIYFQGNSAPDKSGLPSDRFSAERTGGSVSTLTIQRTQQEDSAVYLCASSYESTRGDGYTFGSGTRLTVV.

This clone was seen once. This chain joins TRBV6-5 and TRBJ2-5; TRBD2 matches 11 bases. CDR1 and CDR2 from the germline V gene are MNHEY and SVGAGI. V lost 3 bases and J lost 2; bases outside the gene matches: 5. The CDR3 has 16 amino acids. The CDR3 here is CASSYTGTSGQETQYF. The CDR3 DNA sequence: TGTGCCAGCAGTTATACCGGGACTAGCGGACAAGAGACCCAGTACTTC.

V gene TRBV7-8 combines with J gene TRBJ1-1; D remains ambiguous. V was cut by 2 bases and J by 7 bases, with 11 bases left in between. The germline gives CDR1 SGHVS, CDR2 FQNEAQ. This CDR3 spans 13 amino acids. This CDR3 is CASSLRSRGEAFF. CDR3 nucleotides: TGTGCCAGCAGCTTAAGGAGTCGGGGTGAAGCTTTCTTT.

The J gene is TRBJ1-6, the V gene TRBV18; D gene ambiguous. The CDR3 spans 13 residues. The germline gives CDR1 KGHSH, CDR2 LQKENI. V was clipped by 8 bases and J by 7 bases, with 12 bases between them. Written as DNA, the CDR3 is TGTGCCAGCCAATCTTTGGTAAATTCACCCCTCCACTTT. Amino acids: CASQSLVNSPLHF.

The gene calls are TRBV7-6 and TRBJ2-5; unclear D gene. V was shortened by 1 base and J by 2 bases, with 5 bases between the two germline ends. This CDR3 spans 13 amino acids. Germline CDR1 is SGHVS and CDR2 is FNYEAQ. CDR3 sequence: CASSLGNQETQYF. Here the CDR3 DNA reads TGTGCCAGCAGCTTAGGGAATCAAGAGACCCAGTACTTC.

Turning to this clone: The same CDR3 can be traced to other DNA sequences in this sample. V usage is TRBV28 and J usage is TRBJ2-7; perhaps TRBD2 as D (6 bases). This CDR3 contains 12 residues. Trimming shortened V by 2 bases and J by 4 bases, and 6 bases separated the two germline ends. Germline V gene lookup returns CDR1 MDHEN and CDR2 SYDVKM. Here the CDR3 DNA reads TGTGCCAGCAGTTTAGGAGGGTACGAGCAGTACTTC. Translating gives CASSLGGYEQYF.

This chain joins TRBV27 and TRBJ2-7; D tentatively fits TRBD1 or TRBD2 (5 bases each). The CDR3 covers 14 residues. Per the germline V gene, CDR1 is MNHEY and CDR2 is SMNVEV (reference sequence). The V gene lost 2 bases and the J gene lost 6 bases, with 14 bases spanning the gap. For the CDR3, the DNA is TGTGCCAGCAGTTTAGAGGGGTGTATGGGCGAGCAGTACTTC. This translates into CASSLEGCMGEQYF.

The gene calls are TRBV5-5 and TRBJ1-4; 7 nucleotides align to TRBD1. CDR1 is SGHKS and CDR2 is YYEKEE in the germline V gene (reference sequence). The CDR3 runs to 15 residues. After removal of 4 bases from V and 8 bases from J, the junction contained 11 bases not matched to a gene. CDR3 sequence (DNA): TGTGCCAGCAGCCCAAGGAGGGGGCGAGGAGAAAAACTGTTTTTT. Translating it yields CASSPRRGRGEKLFF. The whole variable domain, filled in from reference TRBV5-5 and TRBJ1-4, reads DAGVTQSPTHLIKTRGQQVTLRCSPISGHKSVSWYQQVLGQGPQFIFQYYEKEERGRGNFPDRFSARQFPNYSSELNVNALLLGDSALYLCASSPRRGRGEKLFFGSGTQLSVL.

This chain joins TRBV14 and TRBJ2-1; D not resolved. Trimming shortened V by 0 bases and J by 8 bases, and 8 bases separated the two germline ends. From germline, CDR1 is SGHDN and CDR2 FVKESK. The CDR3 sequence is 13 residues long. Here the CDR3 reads CASSQDNSDEQFF. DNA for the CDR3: TGTGCCAGCAGCCAAGATAATTCCGATGAGCAGTTCTTC.

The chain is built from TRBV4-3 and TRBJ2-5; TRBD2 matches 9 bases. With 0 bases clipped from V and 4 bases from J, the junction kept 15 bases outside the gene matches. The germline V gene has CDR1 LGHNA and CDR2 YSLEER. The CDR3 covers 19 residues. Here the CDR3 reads CASSQDSATGRGGRETQYF. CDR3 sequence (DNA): TGCGCCAGCAGCCAAGATTCTGCAACAGGGCGGGGGGGCCGAGAGACCCAGTACTTC.

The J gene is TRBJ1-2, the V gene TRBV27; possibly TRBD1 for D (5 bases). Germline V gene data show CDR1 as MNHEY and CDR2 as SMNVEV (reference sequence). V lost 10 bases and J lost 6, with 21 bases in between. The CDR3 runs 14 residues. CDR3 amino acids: CATALRGPGNGYTF. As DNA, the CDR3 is TGTGCCACCGCTCTCCGGGGCCCAGGAAATGGCTACACCTTC.

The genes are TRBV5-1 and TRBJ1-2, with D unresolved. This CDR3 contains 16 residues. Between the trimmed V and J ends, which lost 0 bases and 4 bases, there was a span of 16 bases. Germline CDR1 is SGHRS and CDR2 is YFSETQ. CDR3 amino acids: CASSLESGANVYGYTF. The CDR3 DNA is TGCGCCAGCAGCTTGGAATCAGGAGCGAACGTCTATGGCTACACCTTC.

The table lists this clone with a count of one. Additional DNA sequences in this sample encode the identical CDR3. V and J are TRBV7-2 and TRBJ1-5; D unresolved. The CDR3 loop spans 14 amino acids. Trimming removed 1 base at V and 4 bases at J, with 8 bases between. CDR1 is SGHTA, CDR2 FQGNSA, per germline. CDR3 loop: CASSLVGGNQPQHF. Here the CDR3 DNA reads TGTGCCAGCAGCTTAGTGGGAGGAAATCAGCCCCAGCATTTT.

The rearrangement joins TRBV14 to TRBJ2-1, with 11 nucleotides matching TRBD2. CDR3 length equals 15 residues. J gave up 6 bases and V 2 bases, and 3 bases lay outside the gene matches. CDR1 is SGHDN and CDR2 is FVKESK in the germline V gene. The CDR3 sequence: CASSQQLAGVNEQFF. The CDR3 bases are TGTGCCAGCAGCCAACAACTAGCGGGAGTCAATGAGCAGTTCTTC.

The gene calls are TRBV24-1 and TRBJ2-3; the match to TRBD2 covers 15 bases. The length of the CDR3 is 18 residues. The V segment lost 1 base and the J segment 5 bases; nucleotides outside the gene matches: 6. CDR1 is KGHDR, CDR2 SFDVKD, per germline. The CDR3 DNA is TGTGCCACCAGTGATTTCCGGACTAGCGGGAGGGCCGGAGATACGCAGTATTTT. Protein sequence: CATSDFRTSGRAGDTQYF.

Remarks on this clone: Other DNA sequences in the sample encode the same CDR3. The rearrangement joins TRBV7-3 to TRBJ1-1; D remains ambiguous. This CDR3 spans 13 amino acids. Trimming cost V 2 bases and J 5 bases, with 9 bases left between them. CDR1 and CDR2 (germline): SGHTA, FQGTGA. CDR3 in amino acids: CASSLGMGTEAFF. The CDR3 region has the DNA TGTGCCAGCAGCTTAGGCATGGGGACTGAAGCTTTCTTT.

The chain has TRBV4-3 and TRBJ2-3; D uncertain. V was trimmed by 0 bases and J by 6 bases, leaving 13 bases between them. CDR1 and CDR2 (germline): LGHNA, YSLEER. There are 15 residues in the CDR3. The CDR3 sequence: CASSQEASVGDTQYF. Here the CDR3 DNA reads TGCGCCAGCAGCCAAGAGGCGTCTGTTGGGGATACGCAGTATTTT.

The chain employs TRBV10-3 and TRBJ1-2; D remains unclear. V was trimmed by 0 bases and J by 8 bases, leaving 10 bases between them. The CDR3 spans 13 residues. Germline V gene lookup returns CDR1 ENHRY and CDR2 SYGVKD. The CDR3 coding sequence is TGTGCCATCAGTGAGTCGATAGGGTCCGGCTACACCTTC. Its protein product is CAISESIGSGYTF.

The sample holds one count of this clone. CDR3 DNA sequence: TGTGCCAGCAGCTTAGGATCAGGGAACTACGAGCAGTACTTC. It yields the protein CASSLGSGNYEQYF. The chain carries TRBV7-6 and TRBJ2-7, with a possible D match to TRBD1 (5 bases). Germline CDR1 reads SGHVS; CDR2 reads FNYEAQ. V was pared by 1 base and J by 3 bases, with 10 bases between. The CDR3 totals 14 residues.

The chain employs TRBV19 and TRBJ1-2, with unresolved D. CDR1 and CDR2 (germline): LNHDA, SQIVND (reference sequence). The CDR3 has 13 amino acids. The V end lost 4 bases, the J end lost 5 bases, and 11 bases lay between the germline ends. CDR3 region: CASSTPRRYGYTF. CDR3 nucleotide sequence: TGTGCCAGTAGTACCCCAAGGAGATATGGCTACACCTTC.